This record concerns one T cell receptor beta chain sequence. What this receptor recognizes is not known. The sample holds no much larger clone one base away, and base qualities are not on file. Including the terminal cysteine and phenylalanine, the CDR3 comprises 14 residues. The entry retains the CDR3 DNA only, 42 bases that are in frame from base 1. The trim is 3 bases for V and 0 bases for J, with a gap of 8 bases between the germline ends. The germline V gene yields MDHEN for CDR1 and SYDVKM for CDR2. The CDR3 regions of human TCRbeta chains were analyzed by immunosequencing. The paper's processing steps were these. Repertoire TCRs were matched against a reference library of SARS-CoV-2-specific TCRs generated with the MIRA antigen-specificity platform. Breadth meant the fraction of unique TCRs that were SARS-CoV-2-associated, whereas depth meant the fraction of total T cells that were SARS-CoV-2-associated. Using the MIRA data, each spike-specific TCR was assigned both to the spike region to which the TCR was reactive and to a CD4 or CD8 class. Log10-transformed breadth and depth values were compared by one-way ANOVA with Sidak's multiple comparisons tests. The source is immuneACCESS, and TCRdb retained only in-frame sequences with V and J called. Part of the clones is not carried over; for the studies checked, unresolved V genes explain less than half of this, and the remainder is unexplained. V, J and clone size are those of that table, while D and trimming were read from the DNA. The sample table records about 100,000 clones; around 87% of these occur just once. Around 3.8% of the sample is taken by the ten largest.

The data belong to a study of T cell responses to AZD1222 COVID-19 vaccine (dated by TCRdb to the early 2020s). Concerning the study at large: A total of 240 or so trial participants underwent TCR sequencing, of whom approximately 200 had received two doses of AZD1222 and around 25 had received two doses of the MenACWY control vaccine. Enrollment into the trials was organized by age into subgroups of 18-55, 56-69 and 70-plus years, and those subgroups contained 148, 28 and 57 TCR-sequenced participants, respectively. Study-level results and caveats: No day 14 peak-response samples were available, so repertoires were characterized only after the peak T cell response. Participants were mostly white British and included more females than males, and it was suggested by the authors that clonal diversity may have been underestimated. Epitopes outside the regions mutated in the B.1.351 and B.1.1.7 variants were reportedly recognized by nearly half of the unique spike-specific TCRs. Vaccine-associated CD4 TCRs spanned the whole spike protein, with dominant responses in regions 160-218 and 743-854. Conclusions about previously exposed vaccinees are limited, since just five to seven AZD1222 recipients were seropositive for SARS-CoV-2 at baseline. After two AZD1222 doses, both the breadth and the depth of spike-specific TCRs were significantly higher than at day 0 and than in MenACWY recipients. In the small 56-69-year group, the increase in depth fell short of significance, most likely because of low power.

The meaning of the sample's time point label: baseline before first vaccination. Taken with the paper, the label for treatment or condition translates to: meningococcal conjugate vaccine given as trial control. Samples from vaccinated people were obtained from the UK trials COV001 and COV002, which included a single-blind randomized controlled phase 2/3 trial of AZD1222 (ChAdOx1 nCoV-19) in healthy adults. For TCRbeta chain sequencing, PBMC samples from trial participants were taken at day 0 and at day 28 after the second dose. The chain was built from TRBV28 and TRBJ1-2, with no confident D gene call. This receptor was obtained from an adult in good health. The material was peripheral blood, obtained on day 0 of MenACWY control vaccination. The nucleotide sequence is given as TGTGCCAGCAGTTTGTCCAGAGCTAACTATGGCTACACCTTC. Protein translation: CASSLSRANYGYTF.